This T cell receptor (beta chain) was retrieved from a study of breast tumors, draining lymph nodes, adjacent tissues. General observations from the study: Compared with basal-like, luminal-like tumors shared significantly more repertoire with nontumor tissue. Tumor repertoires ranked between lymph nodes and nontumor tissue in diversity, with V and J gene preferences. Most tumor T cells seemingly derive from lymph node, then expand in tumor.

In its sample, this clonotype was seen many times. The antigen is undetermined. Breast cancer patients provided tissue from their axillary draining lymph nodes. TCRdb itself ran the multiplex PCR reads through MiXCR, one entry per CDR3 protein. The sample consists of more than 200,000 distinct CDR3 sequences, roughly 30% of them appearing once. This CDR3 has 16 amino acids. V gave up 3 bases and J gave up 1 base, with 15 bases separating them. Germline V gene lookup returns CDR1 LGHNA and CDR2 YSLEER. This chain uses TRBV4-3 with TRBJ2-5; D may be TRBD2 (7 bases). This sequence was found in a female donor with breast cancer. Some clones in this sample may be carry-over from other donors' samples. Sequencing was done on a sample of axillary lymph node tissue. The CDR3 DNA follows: TGCGCCAGCAGCCAGCAGGGGACGGGAGGCCAAGAGACCCAGTACTTC. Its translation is CASSQQGTGGQETQYF.